Listed below are T cell receptor beta chains from one sample, sequenced in a study of OX40 agonist ivuxolimab in advanced cancers. Method: immunoSEQ multiplex PCR; TCRdb's copy keeps in-frame clones and lacks some. The table records 100,000 to 110,000 clones, around 91% of them present only once. Sequenced material: CD4+ or CD8+ T cells sorted from blood, taken in a trial of the OX40 agonist ivuxolimab. The source is an adult with an advanced solid tumor such as melanoma, head and neck, liver or kidney cancer. Each CDR3 is given with its conserved first and last residue. D genes are given only for firm matches. The size entry is marked missing in some rows and otherwise reads once, few, many or a size class.

V gene	D gene	J gene	clone size	CDR3 protein
TRBV5-5	NA	TRBJ2-7	NA	CASSLGLHTAYEQYF
TRBV6-6	NA	TRBJ1-2	few	CASSTPGAFRGYTF
TRBV11-2	NA	TRBJ2-7	NA	CASSAVQGRLNRNF
TRBV6-6	TRBD1	TRBJ2-2	few	CASSPPGQITGELFF
TRBV6-5	TRBD1	TRBJ2-7	NA	CAVRRTGFYEQYF
TRBV27	TRBD1	TRBJ2-7	NA	CASSLLADRVSYEQYF
TRBV18	NA	TRBJ2-1	NA	CASSPNPAGPLGYNEQFF
TRBV6-1	TRBD2	TRBJ2-1	NA	CASSLAGDRNEQFF
TRBV9	NA	TRBJ2-4	NA	CASSPRLGDIQYF
TRBV9	TRBD2	TRBJ2-7	NA	CASSVTPGLAGGEQYF
TRBV9	NA	TRBJ2-1	NA	CASSVPGNGNEQFF
TRBV15	NA	TRBJ2-7	once	CATSRGAAYEQYF
TRBV4-2	NA	TRBJ1-2	NA	CASSQDGSLSQLANYGYTF
TRBV19	TRBD1	TRBJ2-7	NA	CASSILQGAAPYEQYF
TRBV10-3	NA	TRBJ1-2	NA	CAISESAGVVRGYTF
TRBV5-1	TRBD1	TRBJ1-3	NA	CASSLGTGRTPGNTIYF
TRBV1	NA	TRBJ2-3	NA	CTSSHGSSGRSSTDTQYF
TRBV6-1	NA	TRBJ1-1	NA	CASSYPAEAFF
TRBV28	NA	TRBJ1-5	NA	CASSSPLLHSISNQPQHF
TRBV14	NA	TRBJ2-7	NA	CASSQGWTEGYEQYF
TRBV29-1	NA	TRBJ1-2	NA	CSVEVGSYGYTF
TRBV7-9	TRBD1	TRBJ1-5	NA	CASSLDGTVNQPQHF
TRBV29-1	NA	TRBJ2-7	NA	CSVAGSSYEQYF
TRBV11-2	NA	TRBJ1-3	NA	CASSLEWTPGNTIYF
TRBV18	NA	TRBJ2-2	NA	CASSPVQQKNTGELFF
TRBV7-8	TRBD1	TRBJ1-4	NA	CASSPRGGRDEKLFF
TRBV11-1	NA	TRBJ2-5	NA	CASSSGDGETQYF
TRBV5-1	TRBD2	TRBJ2-5	NA	CASSLAGAGETQYF
TRBV19	TRBD2	TRBJ2-7	NA	CASSQGGAGAYEQYF
TRBV9	TRBD2	TRBJ2-3	NA	CASSPGLAGGTYTQYF
TRBV19	NA	TRBJ1-5	NA	CASSIVSWGSNQPQHF